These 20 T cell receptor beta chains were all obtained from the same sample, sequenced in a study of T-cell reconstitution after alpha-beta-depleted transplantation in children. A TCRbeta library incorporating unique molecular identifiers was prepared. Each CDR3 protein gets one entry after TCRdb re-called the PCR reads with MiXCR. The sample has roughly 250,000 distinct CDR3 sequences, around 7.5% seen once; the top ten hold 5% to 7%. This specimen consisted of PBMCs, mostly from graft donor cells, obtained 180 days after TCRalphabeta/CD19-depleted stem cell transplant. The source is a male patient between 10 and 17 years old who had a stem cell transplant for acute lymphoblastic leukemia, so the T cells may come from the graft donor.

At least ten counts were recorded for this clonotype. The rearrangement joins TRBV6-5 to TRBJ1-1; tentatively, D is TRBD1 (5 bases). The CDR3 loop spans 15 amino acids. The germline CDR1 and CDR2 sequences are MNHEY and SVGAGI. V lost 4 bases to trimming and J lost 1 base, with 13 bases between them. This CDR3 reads CASSFIPDRNTEAFF. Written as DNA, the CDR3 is TGTGCCAGCAGTTTTATACCTGACAGGAACACTGAAGCTTTCTTT.

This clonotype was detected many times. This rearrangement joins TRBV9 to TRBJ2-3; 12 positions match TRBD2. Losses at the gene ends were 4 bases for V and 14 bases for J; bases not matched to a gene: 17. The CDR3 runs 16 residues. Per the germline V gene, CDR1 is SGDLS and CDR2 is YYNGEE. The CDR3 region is CASSPRTSGIDRFAYF. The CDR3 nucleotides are TGTGCCAGCAGCCCCAGGACTAGCGGGATTGATCGGTTTGCGTATTTT.

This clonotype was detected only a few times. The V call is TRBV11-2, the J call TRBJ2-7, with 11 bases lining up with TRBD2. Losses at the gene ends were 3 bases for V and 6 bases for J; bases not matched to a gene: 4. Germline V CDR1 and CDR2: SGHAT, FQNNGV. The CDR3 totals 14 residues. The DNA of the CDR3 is TGTGCCAGCAGCTTTAGCGGGGGGGCCCCCGAGCAGTACTTC. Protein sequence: CASSFSGGAPEQYF. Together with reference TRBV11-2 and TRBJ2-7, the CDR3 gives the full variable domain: EAGVAQSPRYKIIEKRQSVAFWCNPISGHATLYWYQQILGQGPKLLIQFQNNGVVDDSQLPKDRFSAERLKGVDSTLKIQPAKLEDSAVYLCASSFSGGAPEQYFGPGTRLTVT.

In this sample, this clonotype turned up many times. The CDR3 nucleotides read TGTGCCAGCAGCCCCCGGACAGCTCGCGACGAGCAGTACTTC. Amino acids: CASSPRTARDEQYF. This chain joins TRBV7-2 and TRBJ2-7; perhaps TRBD1 as D (6 bases). Trimming took off 5 bases at V and 5 bases at J, with 16 bases between the two ends. The CDR3 is made up of 14 amino acids. In germline, CDR1 is SGHTA, CDR2 FQGNSA.

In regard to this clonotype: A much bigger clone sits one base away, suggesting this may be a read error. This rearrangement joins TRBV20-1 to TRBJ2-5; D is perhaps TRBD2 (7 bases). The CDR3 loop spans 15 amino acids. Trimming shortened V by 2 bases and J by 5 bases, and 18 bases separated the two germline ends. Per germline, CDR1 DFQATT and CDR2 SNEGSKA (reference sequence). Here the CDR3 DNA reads TGCAGTGCTAGAAGGACTCACGGGGGGCGGGAGACCCAGTACTTC. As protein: CSARRTHGGRETQYF.

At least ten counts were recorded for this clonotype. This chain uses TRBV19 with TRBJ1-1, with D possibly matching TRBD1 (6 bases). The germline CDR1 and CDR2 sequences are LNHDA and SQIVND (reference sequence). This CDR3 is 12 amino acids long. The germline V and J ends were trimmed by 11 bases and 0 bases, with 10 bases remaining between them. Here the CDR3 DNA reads TGTGCCGCCCAGGGGATGAACACTGAAGCTTTCTTT. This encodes CAAQGMNTEAFF.

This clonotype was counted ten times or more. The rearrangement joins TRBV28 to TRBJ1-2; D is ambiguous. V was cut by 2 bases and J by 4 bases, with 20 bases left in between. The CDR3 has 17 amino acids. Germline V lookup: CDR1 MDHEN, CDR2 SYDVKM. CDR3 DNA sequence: TGTGCCAGCAGTTTAGGGGTAACACCCATCCTTCTCTATGGCTACACCTTC. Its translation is CASSLGVTPILLYGYTF.

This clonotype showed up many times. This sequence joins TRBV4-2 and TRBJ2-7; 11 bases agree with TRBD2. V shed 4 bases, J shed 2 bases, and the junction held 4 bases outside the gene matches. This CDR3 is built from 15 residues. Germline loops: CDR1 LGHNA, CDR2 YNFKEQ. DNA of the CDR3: TGTGCCAGCAGCCCTCTAGCGGGAGGAACCTACGAGCAGTACTTC. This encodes CASSPLAGGTYEQYF.

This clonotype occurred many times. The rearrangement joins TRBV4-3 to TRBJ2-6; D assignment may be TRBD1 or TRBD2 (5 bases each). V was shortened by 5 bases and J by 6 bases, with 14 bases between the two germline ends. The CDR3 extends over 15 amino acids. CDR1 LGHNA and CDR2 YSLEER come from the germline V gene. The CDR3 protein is CASSESLGVANVLTF. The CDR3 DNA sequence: TGCGCCAGCAGCGAGTCCCTGGGGGTGGCCAACGTCCTGACTTTC.

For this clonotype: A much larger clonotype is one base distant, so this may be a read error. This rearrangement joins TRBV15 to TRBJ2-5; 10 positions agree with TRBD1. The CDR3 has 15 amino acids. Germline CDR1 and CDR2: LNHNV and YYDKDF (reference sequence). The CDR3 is CPTRKGQGSGETQYF. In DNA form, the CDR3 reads TGTCCCACCAGGAAGGGACAGGGGTCAGGAGAGACCCAGTACTTC.

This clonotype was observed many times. The CDR3 sequence: CASSPAGEPGTRPYEQYF. The CDR3, as DNA: TGCGCCAGCAGCCCAGCGGGGGAACCCGGGACTCGACCCTACGAGCAGTACTTC. This chain joins TRBV4-1 and TRBJ2-7, with 8 bases aligning to TRBD2. CDR1 MGHRA and CDR2 YSYEKL come from the germline V gene. The CDR3 consists of 18 residues. V lost 4 bases, J lost 2 bases, and 16 bases stayed unmatched.

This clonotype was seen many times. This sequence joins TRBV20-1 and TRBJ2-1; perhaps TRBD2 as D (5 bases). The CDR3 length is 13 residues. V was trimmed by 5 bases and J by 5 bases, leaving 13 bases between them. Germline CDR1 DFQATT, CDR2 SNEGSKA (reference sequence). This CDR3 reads CSAERRENNEQFF. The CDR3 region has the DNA TGCAGTGCTGAACGAAGGGAGAACAATGAGCAGTTCTTC.

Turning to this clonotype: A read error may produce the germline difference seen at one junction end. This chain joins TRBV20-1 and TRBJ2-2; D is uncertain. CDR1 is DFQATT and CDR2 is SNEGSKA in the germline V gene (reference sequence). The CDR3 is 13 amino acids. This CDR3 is CSASGQYTRELFF. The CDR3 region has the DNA TGCAGTGCTAGCGGTCAATACACCAGGGAGCTGTTTTTT.

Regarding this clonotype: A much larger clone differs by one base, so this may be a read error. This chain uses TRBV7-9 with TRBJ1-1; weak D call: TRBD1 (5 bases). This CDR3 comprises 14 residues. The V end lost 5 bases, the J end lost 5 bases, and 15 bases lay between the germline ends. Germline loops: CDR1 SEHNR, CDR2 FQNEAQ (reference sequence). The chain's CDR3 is CASSLEGLTTEAFF. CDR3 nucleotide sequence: TGTGCCAGCAGCCTAGAGGGACTGACGACTGAAGCTTTCTTT.

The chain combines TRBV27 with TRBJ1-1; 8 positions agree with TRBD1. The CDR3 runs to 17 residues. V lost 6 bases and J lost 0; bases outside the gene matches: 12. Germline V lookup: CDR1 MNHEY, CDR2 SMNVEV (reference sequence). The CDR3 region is CASRPDRGSGVNTEAFF. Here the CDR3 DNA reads TGTGCCAGCAGACCCGACAGGGGTTCCGGGGTGAACACTGAAGCTTTCTTT.

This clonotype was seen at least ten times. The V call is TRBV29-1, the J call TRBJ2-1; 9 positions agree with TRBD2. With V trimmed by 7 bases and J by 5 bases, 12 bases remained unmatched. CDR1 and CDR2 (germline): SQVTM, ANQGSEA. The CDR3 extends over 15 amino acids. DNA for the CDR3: TGCAGCGCCAGGCGACTAGCGGAGTTAAACAATGAGCAGTTCTTC. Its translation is CSARRLAELNNEQFF.

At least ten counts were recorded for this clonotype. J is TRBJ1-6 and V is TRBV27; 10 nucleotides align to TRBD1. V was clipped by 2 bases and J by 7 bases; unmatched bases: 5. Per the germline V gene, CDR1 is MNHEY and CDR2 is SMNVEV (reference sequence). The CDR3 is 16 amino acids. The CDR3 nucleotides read TGTGCCAGCAGTTTACGCGGGACAGGGGTCAATTCACCCCTCCACTTT. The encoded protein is CASSLRGTGVNSPLHF.

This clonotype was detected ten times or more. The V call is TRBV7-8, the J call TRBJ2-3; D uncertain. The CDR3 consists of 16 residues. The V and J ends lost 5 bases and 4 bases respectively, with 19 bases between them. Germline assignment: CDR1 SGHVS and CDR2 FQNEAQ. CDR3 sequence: CASSPIARAISDTQYF. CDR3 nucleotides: TGTGCCAGCAGCCCCATCGCTAGGGCTATTTCAGATACGCAGTATTTT.

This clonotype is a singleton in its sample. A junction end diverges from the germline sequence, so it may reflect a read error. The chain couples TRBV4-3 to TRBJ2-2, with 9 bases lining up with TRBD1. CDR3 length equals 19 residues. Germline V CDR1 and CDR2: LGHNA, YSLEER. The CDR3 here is CASSQRPPTGGPNTGELSF. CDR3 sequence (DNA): TGCGCCAGCAGCCAAAGACCTCCGACAGGGGGGCCGAACACCGGGGAGCTGTCTTTT.

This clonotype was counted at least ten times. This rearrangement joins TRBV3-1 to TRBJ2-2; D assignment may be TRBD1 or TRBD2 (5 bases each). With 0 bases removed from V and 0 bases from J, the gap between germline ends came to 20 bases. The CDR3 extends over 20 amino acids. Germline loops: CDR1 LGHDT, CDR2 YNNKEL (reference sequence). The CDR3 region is CASSQDWVSSGRSNTGELFF. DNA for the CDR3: TGTGCCAGCAGCCAAGATTGGGTATCTTCGGGACGATCGAACACCGGGGAGCTGTTTTTT.